This T cell receptor (beta chain) was captured in a study of blood T cells in healthy people across ages. The use of a sample-barcoded 5' primer and a J-beta primer mix characterized a second PCR of roughly 6 to 11 cycles. TCRdb re-called the 5' RACE reads through MiXCR, storing one row per CDR3 protein. The table has about a million distinct CDR3 sequences, 51% seen once. With 0 bases removed from V and 5 bases from J, the gap between germline ends came to 10 bases. The CDR3 is made up of 13 amino acids. Looked up from germline, CDR1 is DFQATT and CDR2 is SNEGSKA (reference sequence). The sequence was collected from an older woman in good health. What was sequenced was blood. The genes are TRBV20-1 and TRBJ2-5; D is unresolved. CDR3 sequence reads: CSARDSTDETQYF. CDR3 nucleotide sequence: TGCAGTGCTAGAGATTCCACGGATGAGACCCAGTACTTC.